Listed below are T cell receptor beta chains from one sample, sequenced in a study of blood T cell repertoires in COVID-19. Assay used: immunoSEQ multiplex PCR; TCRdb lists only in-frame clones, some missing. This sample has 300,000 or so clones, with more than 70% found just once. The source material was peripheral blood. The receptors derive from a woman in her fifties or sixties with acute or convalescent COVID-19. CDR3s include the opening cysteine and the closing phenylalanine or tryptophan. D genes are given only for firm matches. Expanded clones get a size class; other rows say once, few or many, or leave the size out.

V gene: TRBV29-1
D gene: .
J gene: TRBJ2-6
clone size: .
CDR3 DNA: TGCAGCGTTGGGGAGTTTGGGGCCAACGTCCTGACTTTC
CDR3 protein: CSVGEFGANVLTF

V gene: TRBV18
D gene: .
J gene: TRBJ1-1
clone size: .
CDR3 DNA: TGTGCCAGCTCACCAACGGGTTCAAACACTGAAGCTTTCTTT
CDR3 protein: CASSPTGSNTEAFF

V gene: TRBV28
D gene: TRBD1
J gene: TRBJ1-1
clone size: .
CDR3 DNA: TGTGCCAGCAGTTTAGGTGGCAGGGGGACTCCTGAAGCTTTCTTT
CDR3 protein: CASSLGGRGTPEAFF

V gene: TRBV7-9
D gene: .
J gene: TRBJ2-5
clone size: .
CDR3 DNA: TGTGCCAGCAGCTCAGTTACAGAGACCCAGTACTTC
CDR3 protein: CASSSVTETQYF

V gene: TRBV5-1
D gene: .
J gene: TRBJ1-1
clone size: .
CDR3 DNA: TGCGCCAGCAGCTTATCGGGGTCGGACACTGAAGCTTTCTTT
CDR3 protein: CASSLSGSDTEAFF

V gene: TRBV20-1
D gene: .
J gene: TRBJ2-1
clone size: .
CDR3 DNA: TGCAGTGCCAATGGGCGGGCCAAGGGGTTCTTC
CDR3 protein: CSANGRAKGFF

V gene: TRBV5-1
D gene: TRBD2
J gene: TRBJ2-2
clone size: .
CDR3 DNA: TGCGCCAGCAGCACTAGCGGGAGTACCGGGGAGCTGTTTTTT
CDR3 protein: CASSTSGSTGELFF

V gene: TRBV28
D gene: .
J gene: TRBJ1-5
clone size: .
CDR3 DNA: TGTGCCAGCAGTCCCGGGGGACGTGATCAGCCCCAGCATTTT
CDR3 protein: CASSPGGRDQPQHF

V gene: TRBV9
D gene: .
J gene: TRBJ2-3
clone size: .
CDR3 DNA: TGTGCCAGCAGCCCCCAGGGAAGCACAGATACGCAGTATTTT
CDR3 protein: CASSPQGSTDTQYF

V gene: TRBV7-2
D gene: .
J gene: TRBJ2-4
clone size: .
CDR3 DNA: TGTGCCAGCAGCTTCGGCCTCAACAGCATTCAGTACTTC
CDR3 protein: CASSFGLNSIQYF

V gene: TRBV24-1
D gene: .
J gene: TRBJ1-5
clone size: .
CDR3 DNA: TGTGCCACCAGTGACCCAAGCCAGCCCCAGCATTTT
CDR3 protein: CATSDPSQPQHF

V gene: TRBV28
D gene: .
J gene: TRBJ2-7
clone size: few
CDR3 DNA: TGTGCCAGCAAAGGGGCTAGAATCTACGAGCAGTACTTC
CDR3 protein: CASKGARIYEQYF

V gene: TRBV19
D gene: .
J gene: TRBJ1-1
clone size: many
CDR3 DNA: TGTGCCAGTAGTATAAACAGGAACACTGAAGCTTTCTTT
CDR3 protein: CASSINRNTEAFF

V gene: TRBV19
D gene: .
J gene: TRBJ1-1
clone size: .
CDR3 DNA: TGTGCCAGTAGTACCCCCCGGGTAGGAAACACTGAAGCTTTCTTT
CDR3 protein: CASSTPRVGNTEAFF

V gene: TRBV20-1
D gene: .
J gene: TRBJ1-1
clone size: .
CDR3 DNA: TGCAGTGTGGAACAGGCTCTTGCTTTCTTT
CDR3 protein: CSVEQALAFF

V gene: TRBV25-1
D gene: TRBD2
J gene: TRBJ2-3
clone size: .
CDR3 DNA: TGTGCCAGCAGTGAATCGACTAGCGGGAGTTTCGTTACAGATACGCAGTATTTT
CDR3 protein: CASSESTSGSFVTDTQYF

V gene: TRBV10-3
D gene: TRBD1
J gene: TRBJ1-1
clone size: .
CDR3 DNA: TGTGCCATCAGTGAGACTCGACAGGGGGCAGGGAGCACTGAAGCTTTCTTT
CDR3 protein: CAISETRQGAGSTEAFF

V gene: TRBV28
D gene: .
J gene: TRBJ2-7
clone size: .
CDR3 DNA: TGTGCCAGCAGTTTTCGTGCAACAGGCCTCTCCTACGAGCAGTACTTC
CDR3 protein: CASSFRATGLSYEQYF

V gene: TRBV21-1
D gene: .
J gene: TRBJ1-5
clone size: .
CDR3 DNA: TGTGCCAGCAGCAAAGGGGCCGGTAGCAATCAGCCCCAGCATTTT
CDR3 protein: CASSKGAGSNQPQHF

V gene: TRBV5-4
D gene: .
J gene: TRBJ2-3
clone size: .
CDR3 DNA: TGTGCCAGCAGCTGGGGACAGCGGGAGTACCGGGATACGCAGTATTTT
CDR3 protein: CASSWGQREYRDTQYF

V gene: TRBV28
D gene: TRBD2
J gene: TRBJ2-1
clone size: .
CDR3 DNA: TGTGCCAGCAGTTTATGGGGACTAGCGGGAGTAGCCTACAATGAGCAGTTCTTC
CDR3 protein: CASSLWGLAGVAYNEQFF

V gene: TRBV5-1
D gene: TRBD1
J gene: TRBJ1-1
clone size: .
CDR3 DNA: TGCGCCAGCAGCATACAGGGGGCCGGGGACACTGAAGCTTTCTTT
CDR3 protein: CASSIQGAGDTEAFF

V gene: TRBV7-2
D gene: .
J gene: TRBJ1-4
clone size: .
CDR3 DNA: TGTGCCAGCAGCTTAGGACAGTATAATGAAAAACTGTTTTTT
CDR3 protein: CASSLGQYNEKLFF

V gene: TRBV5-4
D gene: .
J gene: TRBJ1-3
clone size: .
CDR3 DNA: TGTGCCAGCAGCCCTACGGGGAGCTCTGGAAACACCATATATTTT
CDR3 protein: CASSPTGSSGNTIYF

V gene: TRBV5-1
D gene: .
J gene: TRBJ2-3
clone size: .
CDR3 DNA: TGCGCCAGCAGCTTGGAGGACAACACAGATACGCAGTATTTT
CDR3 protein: CASSLEDNTDTQYF

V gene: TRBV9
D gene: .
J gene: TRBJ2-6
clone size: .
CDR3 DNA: TGTGCCAGCAGCGTAGTGCACACTGGGGCCAACGTCCTGACTTTC
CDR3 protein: CASSVVHTGANVLTF

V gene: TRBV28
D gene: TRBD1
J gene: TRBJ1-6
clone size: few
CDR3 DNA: TGTGCCAGCAGTCATGCTAGACAGGGATGGAATTCACCCCTCCACTTT
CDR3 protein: CASSHARQGWNSPLHF

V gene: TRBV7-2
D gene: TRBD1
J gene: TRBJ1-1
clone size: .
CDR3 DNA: TGTGCCAGCAGCTTAGAGGGGCAGGGGGTCTACCCCAACACTGAAGCTTTCTTT
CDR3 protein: CASSLEGQGVYPNTEAFF

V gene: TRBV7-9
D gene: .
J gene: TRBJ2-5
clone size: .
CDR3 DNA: TGTGCCAGCAGCTTAGTAGGGGCTCAGGTGACCCAGTACTTC
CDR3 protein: CASSLVGAQVTQYF

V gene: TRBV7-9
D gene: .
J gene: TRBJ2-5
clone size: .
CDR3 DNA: TGTGCCAGCAGCCCCATCCGGGGGACCCAGTACTTC
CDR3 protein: CASSPIRGTQYF

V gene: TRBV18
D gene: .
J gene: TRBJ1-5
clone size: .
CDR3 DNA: TGTGCCAGCTCACCATTCCAGGGGCGAAATAGCAATCAGCCCCAGCATTTT
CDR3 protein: CASSPFQGRNSNQPQHF

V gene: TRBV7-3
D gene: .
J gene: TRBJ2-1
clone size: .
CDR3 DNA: TGTGCCAGCAGCCCCCGGCTAGCGATTGCCAATGAGCAGTTCTTC
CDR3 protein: CASSPRLAIANEQFF

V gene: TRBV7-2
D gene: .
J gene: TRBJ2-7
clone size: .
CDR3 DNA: TGTGCCAGCAGCGCGGCGGCGGACTTCGGCCTAAGGGAGCAGTACTTC
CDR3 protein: CASSAAADFGLREQYF

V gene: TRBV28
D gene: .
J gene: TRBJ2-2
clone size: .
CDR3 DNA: TGTGCCAGCAGTTTCATCCGGGAGTTGGACACCGGGGAGCTGTTTTTT
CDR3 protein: CASSFIRELDTGELFF

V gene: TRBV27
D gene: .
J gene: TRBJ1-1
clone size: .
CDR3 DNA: TGTGCCAGCAGCTTGATCGAGGGGGACACTGAAGCTTTCTTT
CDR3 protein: CASSLIEGDTEAFF

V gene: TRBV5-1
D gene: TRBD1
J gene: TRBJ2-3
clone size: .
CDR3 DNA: TGCGCCAGCAGCTTCGTGGGACAGGGGGGAGATACGCAGTATTTT
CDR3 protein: CASSFVGQGGDTQYF

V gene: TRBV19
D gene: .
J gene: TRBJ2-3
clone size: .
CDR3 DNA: TGTGCCAGTAGTATAGTTGTTTCTACCACAGATACGCAGTATTTT
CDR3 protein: CASSIVVSTTDTQYF

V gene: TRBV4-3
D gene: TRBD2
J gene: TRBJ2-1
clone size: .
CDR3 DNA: TGCGCCAGCAGCCAAGATGGCCAAGCGGGAGTTGAGCAGTTCTTC
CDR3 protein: CASSQDGQAGVEQFF

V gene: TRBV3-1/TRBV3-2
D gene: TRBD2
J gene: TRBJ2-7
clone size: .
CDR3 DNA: TGTGCCAGCAGCCCGACCTTGGGGGGGCTAAGCGGGAGGGACCTCGAGCAGTACTTC
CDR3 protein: CASSPTLGGLSGRDLEQYF

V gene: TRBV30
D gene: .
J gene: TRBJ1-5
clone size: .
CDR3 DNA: TGTGCCTGGAGTCGTATGGTCGCGGGTCAGCCCCAGCATTTT
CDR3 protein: CAWSRMVAGQPQHF

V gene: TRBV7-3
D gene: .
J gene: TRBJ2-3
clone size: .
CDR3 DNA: TGTGCCAGCAGCCCACCCCAGGAAGATACGCAGTATTTT
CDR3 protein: CASSPPQEDTQYF

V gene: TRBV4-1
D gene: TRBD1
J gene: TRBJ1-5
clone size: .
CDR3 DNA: TGCGCCAGCAGCCAGGTACAGGGGATCGGTGTCAATCAGCCCCAGCATTTT
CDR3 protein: CASSQVQGIGVNQPQHF

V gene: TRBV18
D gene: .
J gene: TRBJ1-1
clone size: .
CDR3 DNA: TGTGCCAGCTCACCGATGTCAGAGAACACTGAAGCTTTCTTT
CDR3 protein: CASSPMSENTEAFF

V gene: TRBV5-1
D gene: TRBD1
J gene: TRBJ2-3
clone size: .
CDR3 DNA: TGCGCCAGCAGCTTGGGGGACAGTTTTTCAGATACGCAGTATTTT
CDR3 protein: CASSLGDSFSDTQYF

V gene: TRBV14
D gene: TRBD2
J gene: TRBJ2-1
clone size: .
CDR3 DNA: TGTGCCAGCAAGCGGACTAGCGGGAGTCTGTATGAGCAGTTCTTC
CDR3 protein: CASKRTSGSLYEQFF

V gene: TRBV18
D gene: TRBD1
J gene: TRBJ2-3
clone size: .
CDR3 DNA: TGTGCCAGCTCACCACCGCTGACAGGGAAAGATACGCAGTATTTT
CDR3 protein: CASSPPLTGKDTQYF

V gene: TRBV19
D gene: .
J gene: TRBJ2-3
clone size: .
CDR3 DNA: TGTGCCAGTAGTATTCTTCATACGCAGTATTTT
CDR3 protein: CASSILHTQYF

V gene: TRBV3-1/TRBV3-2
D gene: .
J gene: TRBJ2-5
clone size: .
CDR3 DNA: TGTGCCAGCAGCCAAGAAGTAGCAGCGAGAGCCCAGTACTTC
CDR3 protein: CASSQEVAARAQYF

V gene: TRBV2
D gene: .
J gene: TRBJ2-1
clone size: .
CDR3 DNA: TGTGCCAGCAGACGTAAAAGACAGCCGCCTACATCGGATGAGCAGTTCTTC
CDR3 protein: CASRRKRQPPTSDEQFF